This is a list of T cell receptor beta chains from one sample in a study of blood T cell repertoires in COVID-19. The method was immunoSEQ multiplex PCR; TCRdb's version includes in-frame clones alone and lacks a portion of them. The table records 100,000 or so clones, roughly nine tenths of them present only once. The source material was peripheral blood. These receptors all come from a man in his sixties with acute or convalescent COVID-19. CDR3s include the opening cysteine and the closing phenylalanine or tryptophan. Each record gives: D gene, clone size, V gene, J gene, CDR3 protein, CDR3 DNA. A D gene is named only where the DNA matches it firmly. Rows give clone size only sometimes, using once, few, many, or a class for an expanded clone.

TRBD2	NA	TRBV5-1	TRBJ2-1	CASSPLTSSNEQFF	TGCGCCAGCAGCCCACTGACTAGCAGCAATGAGCAGTTCTTC
TRBD1	NA	TRBV28	TRBJ1-2	CASSTGQGRYGYTF	TGTGCCAGCAGTACGGGACAGGGGCGCTATGGCTACACCTTC
TRBD2	NA	TRBV7-9	TRBJ2-7	CASSFPGTSGSGGREQYF	TGTGCCAGCAGCTTCCCCGGGACTAGCGGGAGCGGGGGCCGGGAGCAGTACTTC
NA	NA	TRBV2	TRBJ1-2	CASSETGANYGYTF	TGTGCCAGCAGTGAGACGGGAGCTAACTATGGCTACACCTTC
TRBD1	NA	TRBV30	TRBJ1-2	CAWTLTRTGRDGYTF	TGTGCCTGGACCCTGACCAGGACAGGGCGGGATGGCTACACCTTC
TRBD1	NA	TRBV28	TRBJ1-4	CASSFPGTGRQKLFF	TGTGCCAGCAGCTTCCCCGGGACAGGTCGGCAAAAACTGTTTTTT
NA	NA	TRBV30	TRBJ1-6	CAWSVTASSSYNSPLHF	TGTGCCTGGAGTGTAACGGCTTCTAGCTCCTATAATTCACCCCTCCACTTT
NA	NA	TRBV3-1/TRBV3-2	TRBJ1-3	CASSQAESGNTIYF	TGTGCCAGCAGCCAAGCGGAGTCTGGAAACACCATATATTTT
TRBD2	NA	TRBV9	TRBJ2-3	CASSAPGLAPDTQYF	TGTGCCAGCAGTGCCCCGGGACTAGCCCCAGATACGCAGTATTTT
NA	NA	TRBV12-3/TRBV12-4	TRBJ2-5	CASSLLETQYF	TGTGCCAGCAGTTTACTAGAGACCCAGTACTTC
NA	NA	TRBV6-1	TRBJ1-5	CASSEGHTPNQPQHF	TGTGCCAGCAGTGAGGGGCACACCCCCAATCAGCCCCAGCATTTT
NA	NA	TRBV6-5	TRBJ2-2	CASIATRNSGELFF	TGTGCCAGCATCGCCACTAGAAACTCCGGGGAGCTGTTTTTT
TRBD1	NA	TRBV7-9	TRBJ1-2	CASRGQGDGYTF	TGTGCCAGCAGGGGACAGGGGGATGGCTACACCTTC
TRBD1	NA	TRBV30	TRBJ2-7	CAIKGTGPSYEQYF	TGTGCCATTAAGGGGACAGGCCCTTCCTACGAGCAGTACTTC
NA	once	TRBV27	TRBJ1-5	CASSLAGGKFGQPQHF	TGTGCCAGCAGCCTCGCTGGGGGGAAGTTCGGTCAGCCCCAGCATTTT
TRBD2	NA	TRBV7-3	TRBJ2-1	CASSPYGGLANEQFF	TGTGCCAGCAGCCCATACGGGGGGTTGGCTAATGAGCAGTTCTTC
TRBD1	NA	TRBV7-8	TRBJ1-1	CASSLRQGPREAFF	TGTGCCAGCAGCTTAAGACAGGGGCCCAGGGAAGCTTTCTTT
TRBD2	NA	TRBV9	TRBJ2-3	CASSFQASGSTDTQYF	TGTGCCAGCAGCTTTCAGGCTAGCGGGTCCACAGATACGCAGTATTTT
NA	NA	TRBV19	TRBJ1-5	CASIDNAGNNQPQHF	TGTGCCAGTATTGATAATGCAGGGAACAATCAGCCCCAGCATTTT
NA	NA	TRBV4-2	TRBJ1-5	CASSQDPGGDSNQPQHF	TGTGCCAGCAGCCAAGATCCGGGGGGGGATAGCAATCAGCCCCAGCATTTT
NA	NA	TRBV6-5	TRBJ1-1	CASRLTGTNTEAFF	TGTGCCAGCAGACTCACAGGGACGAACACTGAAGCTTTCTTT
NA	NA	TRBV9	TRBJ2-1	CASSVGTQNVGEQFF	TGTGCCAGCAGCGTAGGGACTCAAAACGTAGGTGAGCAGTTCTTC
NA	once	TRBV6-6	TRBJ1-4	CASSSSGANEKLFF	TGTGCCAGCAGTTCATCAGGGGCTAATGAAAAACTGTTTTTT
NA	NA	TRBV12-3/TRBV12-4	TRBJ1-1	CASRLQDSTEAFF	TGTGCCAGCAGACTACAGGATTCGACTGAAGCTTTCTTT
NA	NA	TRBV10-3	TRBJ2-1	CAISVNSNEQFF	TGTGCCATCAGTGTAAACAGCAATGAGCAGTTCTTC
TRBD1	NA	TRBV9	TRBJ2-6	CASSVMTGWGSSGANVLTF	TGTGCCAGCAGCGTAATGACAGGGTGGGGAAGCTCTGGGGCCAACGTCCTGACTTTC
TRBD1	NA	TRBV19	TRBJ1-1	CASTMSGGNTEAFF	TGTGCCAGTACTATGTCAGGGGGGAACACTGAAGCTTTCTTT
NA	NA	TRBV27	TRBJ1-4	CASRERAVHEKLFF	TGTGCCAGCAGAGAGAGGGCCGTTCATGAAAAACTGTTTTTT
NA	NA	TRBV29-1	TRBJ1-5	CSVGGAGSQPQHF	TGCAGCGTTGGAGGAGCGGGGAGTCAGCCCCAGCATTTT
TRBD2	NA	TRBV27	TRBJ2-3	CASSLSGGWPDTQYF	TGTGCCAGCAGTTTAAGCGGGGGATGGCCAGATACGCAGTATTTT
TRBD2	large	TRBV27	TRBJ2-3	CASSSGTSGRGYTQYF	TGTGCCAGCAGTTCCGGGACTAGCGGGAGGGGATATACGCAGTATTTT
TRBD1	NA	TRBV5-4	TRBJ2-4	CASSSLGQGISRQYF	TGTGCCAGCAGCTCCCTCGGACAGGGAATTTCTCGTCAGTACTTC